This passage covers 15 T cell receptor beta chains from one sample sequenced in a study of cytomegalovirus exposure and HLA in healthy donors. The protocol was immunoSEQ multiplex PCR, while the TCRdb copy is restricted to in-frame clones and leaves out a portion. The table shows about 150,000 clones, with approximately 90% occurring only once. The sequencing input was PBMCs. The receptors stem from a man aged 18 to 30 in good health and CMV-seronegative.

This chain connects TRBV6-6 to TRBJ1-4; D is uncertain. Germline assignment: CDR1 MNHNY and CDR2 SVGAGI (reference sequence). The CDR3 totals 15 residues. The V end lost 4 bases, the J end lost 6 bases, and 15 bases lay between the germline ends. CDR3 DNA sequence: TGTGCCAGCAGTTCCCGAGTAGTATTGGATGAAAAACTGTTTTTT. Its translation is CASSSRVVLDEKLFF.

The rearrangement uses TRBV19 and TRBJ2-5; TRBD2 agrees at 10 bases. V gave up 5 bases and J gave up 1 base; unmatched junction bases: 4. The CDR3 runs 15 residues. CDR1 is LNHDA, CDR2 SQIVND, per germline (reference sequence). For the CDR3, the DNA is TGTGCCAGTAGTCGAGCGGGAGGGTTCCAAGAGACCCAGTACTTC. It is translated as CASSRAGGFQETQYF.

This rearrangement joins TRBV11-3 to TRBJ2-5, with a tentative D call TRBD1 (5 bases). CDR1 SGHNT and CDR2 YENEEA come from the germline V gene. The CDR3 runs 13 residues. With 0 bases removed from V and 4 bases from J, the gap between germline ends came to 6 bases. The CDR3 here is CASSLEGRETQYF. In DNA, the CDR3 is TGTGCCAGCAGCTTAGAGGGGCGAGAGACCCAGTACTTC.

The J gene is TRBJ2-3, the V gene TRBV18; possible D gene TRBD1, 5 bases. Trimming took 3 bases from V and 2 from J, leaving 15 bases between them. The V gene's germline CDR1 is KGHSH and CDR2 LQKENI. The CDR3 is 16 residues long. The CDR3 DNA follows: TGTGCCAGCTCACCTAGCAACAGGCCACCCACAGATACGCAGTATTTT. This gives the protein CASSPSNRPPTDTQYF.

The rearrangement uses TRBV5-4 and TRBJ2-3, with D maybe TRBD1 (5 bases). V lost 2 bases, J lost 6 bases, and 16 bases lay in between. The germline V gene has CDR1 SGHNT and CDR2 YYREEE (reference sequence). CDR3 length equals 15 residues. The CDR3 loop reads CASSLIQGFSDTQYF. DNA of the CDR3: TGTGCCAGCAGCTTAATCCAGGGTTTCTCGGATACGCAGTATTTT.

J is TRBJ2-5 and V is TRBV2; 7 bases match TRBD2. The CDR3 contains 13 residues. CDR1 is SNHLY, CDR2 FYNNEI, per germline. The junction had 6 bases not matched to a gene; V was cut back by 6 bases and J by 5 bases. Here the CDR3 DNA reads TGTGCCAGCAGGTTTAGCGGGTTGGAGACCCAGTACTTC. It specifies CASRFSGLETQYF.

The V gene is TRBV7-2, the J gene TRBJ2-6; tentative D call: TRBD1 (5 bases). The ends were cut back, 5 bases at V and 2 bases at J, with 10 bases in the middle. CDR1 is SGHTA and CDR2 is FQGNSA in the germline V gene. The CDR3 is made up of 15 amino acids. As DNA, the CDR3 is TGTGCCAGCAGCCCCTGGGGCGCTGGGGCCAACGTCCTGACTTTC. This codes for CASSPWGAGANVLTF. Filled out from reference TRBV7-2 and TRBJ2-6, the complete variable domain reads GAGVSQSPSNKVTEKGKDVELRCDPISGHTALYWYRQSLGQGLEFLIYFQGNSAPDKSGLPSDRFSAERTGGSVSTLTIQRTQQEDSAVYLCASSPWGAGANVLTFGAGSRLTVL.

The V gene is TRBV30, the J gene TRBJ1-4, with D possibly matching TRBD1 (6 bases). The CDR3 covers 13 residues. Trimming removed 0 bases from V and 5 bases from J, with 7 bases in between. Germline CDR1 and CDR2: GTSNPN and SVGIG (reference sequence). Here the CDR3 reads CAWSVGQNEKLFF. DNA for the CDR3: TGTGCCTGGAGTGTAGGACAGAATGAAAAACTGTTTTTT.

The chain has TRBV20-1 and TRBJ2-1; D is undetermined. V was cut by 0 bases and J by 15 bases, with 12 bases left in between. Germline values: CDR1 DFQATT, CDR2 SNEGSKA (reference sequence). CDR3 length equals 11 residues. CDR3 loop: CSAREVSLPFF. The CDR3 DNA is TGCAGTGCTAGAGAAGTTAGCTTGCCGTTCTTC.

This clone has only one observation. CDR3 amino acids: CAWREPGQGTSPLHF. Written as DNA, the CDR3 is TGTGCCTGGAGAGAGCCGGGACAGGGGACTTCACCCCTCCACTTT. This sequence joins TRBV30 and TRBJ1-6; 10 bases are shared with TRBD1. The V gene's germline CDR1 is GTSNPN and CDR2 SVGIG (reference sequence). J gave up 9 bases and V 3 bases, and 8 bases lay outside the gene matches. The CDR3 is 15 amino acids.

This chain joins TRBV19 and TRBJ1-5; no clear D gene. Germline V gives CDR1 LNHDA, CDR2 SQIVND (reference sequence). V was trimmed by 5 bases and J by 4 bases, leaving 12 bases between them. The length of the CDR3 is 14 residues. The CDR3 DNA is TGTGCCAGTAGTCCCCAGGCTCCGAATCAGCCCCAGCATTTT. Its translation is CASSPQAPNQPQHF.

This clone was seen once. The J gene is TRBJ2-5, the V gene TRBV7-8; a weak D match, TRBD1 (6 bases). This CDR3 contains 13 residues. V was pared by 5 bases and J by 0 bases, with 7 bases between. Germline assignment: CDR1 SGHVS and CDR2 FQNEAQ. The CDR3 DNA reads as TGTGCCAGCAGCCGGGACAACCAAGAGACCCAGTACTTC. It codes for CASSRDNQETQYF.

The rearrangement uses TRBV6-5 and TRBJ2-7; weak D call: TRBD1 (7 bases). The germline gives CDR1 MNHEY, CDR2 SVGAGI. The CDR3 spans 15 residues. V dropped 5 bases and J dropped 7 bases, with 21 bases sitting between them. This chain's CDR3 is CASSRETGLEVEQYF. The CDR3 nucleotides read TGTGCCAGCAGTCGGGAGACAGGGCTTGAGGTTGAGCAGTACTTC.

This clone was seen only once. The chain employs TRBV5-1 and TRBJ2-7; 13 bases agree with TRBD2. CDR1 is SGHRS and CDR2 is YFSETQ in the germline V gene. The CDR3 runs to 14 residues. The J segment lost 9 bases and the V segment lost 4 bases, leaving 7 bases of the junction unmatched. The CDR3 here is CASSGGLAGRRQYF. The CDR3 DNA sequence: TGCGCCAGCAGCGGGGGACTAGCGGGGCGGCGGCAGTACTTC.

The chain has TRBV7-7 and TRBJ1-1; D gene unclear. Between the trimmed V and J ends, which lost 5 bases and 1 base, there was a span of 8 bases. This CDR3 is built from 13 residues. Germline CDR1 is SSHAT and CDR2 is FNYEAQ (reference sequence). The DNA of the CDR3 is TGTGCCAGCAGCGAGGGAGAGAACACTGAAGCTTTCTTT. Translating it yields CASSEGENTEAFF.